These 17 T cell receptor beta chains were all obtained from the same sample, sequenced in a study of cytomegalovirus exposure and HLA in healthy donors. Amplification used 60 Vbeta primers and 13 Jbeta primers. The repertoire was sequenced with immunoSEQ multiplex PCR; TCRdb's copy has only in-frame clones and lacks some. Of about 120,000 clones listed, roughly 78% are singletons. The material sequenced was PBMCs. The origin of the receptors is a woman in her 40s in good health and CMV-seronegative.

The J gene is TRBJ1-4, the V gene TRBV13; the match to TRBD1 covers 7 bases. The germline V gene has CDR1 PRHDT and CDR2 FYEKMQ (reference sequence). V lost 1 base and J lost 2; bases outside the gene matches: 4. The CDR3 is made up of 16 amino acids. The CDR3 loop reads CASSLARGGTNEKLFF. The CDR3 bases are TGTGCCAGCAGCTTAGCGAGAGGGGGCACTAATGAAAAACTGTTTTTT. The full variable domain, in which reference TRBV13 and TRBJ1-4 provide the parts outside the CDR3, is AAGVIQSPRHLIKEKRETATLKCYPIPRHDTVYWYQQGPGQDPQFLISFYEKMQSDKGSIPDRFSAQQFSDYHSELNMSSLELGDSALYFCASSLARGGTNEKLFFGSGTQLSVL.

V is TRBV18 and J is TRBJ2-7, with 8 bases aligning to TRBD1. The CDR3 consists of 14 residues. CDR1 and CDR2 (germline): KGHSH, LQKENI. The V and J ends lost 3 bases and 6 bases, in that order; junction bases with no gene match: 7. Here the CDR3 DNA reads TGTGCCAGCTCACCCGACAGGGGAGTTCCCGAGCAGTACTTC. Protein: CASSPDRGVPEQYF.

The V and J genes are TRBV5-1 and TRBJ2-5; TRBD2 matches at 10 bases. Germline V CDR1 and CDR2: SGHRS, YFSETQ. J was trimmed by 5 bases and V by 3 bases; bases with no gene match: 7. The CDR3 covers 15 residues. The CDR3 DNA is TGCGCCAGCAGCTCGGGACTAGCGTTTTCGGAGACCCAGTACTTC. It translates to CASSSGLAFSETQYF.

The J gene is TRBJ2-7, the V gene TRBV5-1; D is ambiguous. The CDR3 extends over 12 amino acids. Germline loops: CDR1 SGHRS, CDR2 YFSETQ. The V end lost 1 base, the J end lost 1 base, and 3 bases lay between the germline ends. The CDR3, as DNA: TGCGCCAGCAGCTTGATATCCTACGAGCAGTACTTC. It is translated as CASSLISYEQYF.

A few counts support this clone. The rearrangement joins TRBV2 to TRBJ1-2; TRBD1 agrees at 9 bases. The V gene's germline CDR1 is SNHLY and CDR2 FYNNEI. Unmatched junction bases numbered 14, after V lost 5 bases and J lost 4 bases. The length of the CDR3 is 17 residues. Here the CDR3 reads CASSQTRDRASTYGYTF. CDR3 DNA sequence: TGTGCCAGCAGTCAGACCCGGGACAGGGCTTCCACCTATGGCTACACCTTC.

This clone was seen a few times. The V and J genes are TRBV2 and TRBJ1-1; D ambiguous. From germline, CDR1 is SNHLY and CDR2 FYNNEI. Trimming stripped 11 bases from V and 0 bases from J, with 7 bases between. This CDR3 contains 11 residues. The CDR3: CAGELNTEAFF. DNA for the CDR3: TGTGCCGGGGAGCTGAACACTGAAGCTTTCTTT.

The chain is built from TRBV7-8 and TRBJ1-2; D not resolved. In germline, CDR1 is SGHVS, CDR2 FQNEAQ. The V gene lost 1 base and the J gene lost 0 bases, with 12 bases spanning the gap. This CDR3 region has 16 residues. CDR3 sequence reads: CASSLVPKPTNYGYTF. Written as DNA, the CDR3 is TGTGCCAGCAGCTTAGTCCCTAAGCCTACTAACTATGGCTACACCTTC.

The chain has TRBV4-3 and TRBJ1-6; D is unresolved. The V end was cut by 0 bases, the J end by 10 bases, with 13 bases between. The CDR3 totals 15 residues. The germline V gene encodes CDR1 LGHNA and CDR2 YSLEER. CDR3 sequence reads: CASSQDRSVGSPLHF. DNA for the CDR3: TGCGCCAGCAGCCAAGATCGCTCGGTCGGGTCACCCCTCCACTTT.

The gene calls are TRBV28 and TRBJ1-4, with 9 bases lining up with TRBD1. The CDR3 runs to 15 residues. CDR1 is MDHEN, CDR2 SYDVKM, per germline. The V and J ends lost 1 base and 5 bases, in that order; junction bases with no gene match: 2. The CDR3 is CASSLLGQGNEKLFF. For the CDR3, the DNA is TGTGCCAGCAGTTTATTGGGACAGGGCAATGAAAAACTGTTTTTT.

The chain combines TRBV18 with TRBJ1-1, with D maybe TRBD1 (6 bases). The germline CDR1 and CDR2 sequences are KGHSH and LQKENI. Trimming cost V 3 bases and J 4 bases, with 15 bases left between them. The CDR3 is made up of 15 amino acids. The CDR3 region has the DNA TGTGCCAGCTCACCCGTTACAGGGCTGGGCACTGAAGCTTTCTTT. Encoded protein: CASSPVTGLGTEAFF.

CDR3 amino acids: CASSLEPGVNTQYF. The CDR3 bases are TGTGCCAGCAGCTTAGAGCCAGGGGTAAATACGCAGTATTTT. This rearrangement joins TRBV11-2 to TRBJ2-3; TRBD1 is a possible D gene (6 bases). V was clipped by 0 bases and J by 7 bases, with 11 bases between them. CDR3 length: 14 residues. Germline CDR1 reads SGHAT; CDR2 reads FQNNGV.

The J gene is TRBJ2-2, the V gene TRBV5-1; no definite D call. The CDR3 totals 13 residues. Germline CDR1 is SGHRS and CDR2 is YFSETQ. V lost 5 bases and J 9 bases, leaving 14 bases between the germline ends. This chain's CDR3 is CASRIASFRELFF. The CDR3, as DNA: TGCGCCAGCAGGATCGCTAGTTTCCGGGAGCTGTTTTTT.

V gene TRBV18 combines with J gene TRBJ2-2; 8 nucleotides line up with TRBD1. Unmatched junction bases numbered 18, after V lost 6 bases and J lost 0 bases. This CDR3 region has 20 residues. Germline V gene sequence: CDR1 KGHSH, CDR2 LQKENI. The CDR3 DNA sequence: TGTGCCAGCTCTAGGGGCCCGACAGGGGCCCACCCGACGAACACCGGGGAGCTGTTTTTT. Translating gives CASSRGPTGAHPTNTGELFF.

In this sample, this clone turned up a few times. The chain carries TRBV4-2 and TRBJ2-4; D call uncertain. The germline gives CDR1 LGHNA, CDR2 YNFKEQ. CDR3 size: 14 residues. The V end lost 2 bases, the J end lost 5 bases, and 10 bases lay between the germline ends. The chain's CDR3 is CASSQRGSQNIQYF. In DNA form, the CDR3 reads TGTGCCAGCAGCCAACGCGGCTCACAAAACATTCAGTACTTC.

V gene TRBV28 combines with J gene TRBJ1-4; 10 positions agree with TRBD1. Germline lookup yields CDR1 MDHEN and CDR2 SYDVKM. The CDR3 length is 16 residues. V dropped 3 bases and J dropped 4; count of bases not matched to a gene: 5. The CDR3 DNA sequence: TGTGCCAGCAGTTTCTCCGGGACAGGGGTTAATGAAAAACTGTTTTTT. Its protein is CASSFSGTGVNEKLFF.

This clone was observed once. This chain uses TRBV7-9 with TRBJ1-1, with TRBD1 matching over 9 bases. CDR3 length equals 15 residues. Per the germline V gene, CDR1 is SEHNR and CDR2 is FQNEAQ (reference sequence). After removal of 3 bases from V and 1 base from J, the junction contained 3 bases not matched to a gene. CDR3 nucleotides: TGTGCCAGCAGCTTGCGGACAGGGGAGAACACTGAAGCTTTCTTT. Protein: CASSLRTGENTEAFF.

The chain links TRBV9 to TRBJ2-2; 7 nucleotides match TRBD1. Unmatched junction bases numbered 7, after V lost 2 bases and J lost 6 bases. Germline V gene data show CDR1 as SGDLS and CDR2 as YYNGEE. The CDR3 has 15 amino acids. The CDR3 loop is CASSVMTGPAGELFF. The CDR3 DNA follows: TGTGCCAGCAGCGTGATGACAGGGCCGGCCGGGGAGCTGTTTTTT.